One sample yielded the 27 T cell receptor beta chains listed below, sequenced in a study of cytomegalovirus exposure and HLA in healthy donors. Both 60 Vbeta primers and 13 Jbeta primers went into the PCR. Sequenced by immunoSEQ multiplex PCR; TCRdb stores in-frame clones only, minus some. The data show around 200,000 clones, 65% to 90% seen once. The sequenced sample consisted of PBMCs. The origin of the receptors is a woman in her twenties or thirties in good health and CMV-seronegative.

This sequence joins TRBV27 and TRBJ2-7; tentatively, D is TRBD2 (5 bases). V was trimmed by 5 bases and J by 2 bases, leaving 16 bases between them. Germline V gene sequence: CDR1 MNHEY, CDR2 SMNVEV (reference sequence). The CDR3 runs 15 residues. Here the CDR3 reads CASSLSPGSPYEQYF. The CDR3 DNA reads TGTGCCAGCAGTCTTTCCCCGGGATCACCCTACGAGCAGTACTTC.

This chain connects TRBV6-1 to TRBJ2-5; possible D gene TRBD2, 5 bases. CDR3 length: 15 residues. V was clipped by 2 bases and J by 5 bases, with 15 bases between them. From germline, CDR1 is MNHNS and CDR2 SASEGT. The CDR3 reads CASSEWRPREETQYF. Here the CDR3 DNA reads TGTGCCAGCAGTGAATGGAGACCTAGGGAGGAGACCCAGTACTTC.

DNA for the CDR3: TGTGCCAGTAGTCGCGACCCTACAGGGTTGAACACTGAAGCTTTCTTT. Its protein is CASSRDPTGLNTEAFF. The chain is built from TRBV19 and TRBJ1-1; weak D call: TRBD1 (6 bases). The CDR3 loop spans 16 amino acids. The ends were cut back, 5 bases at V and 0 bases at J, with 16 bases in the middle. Germline loops: CDR1 LNHDA, CDR2 SQIVND (reference sequence).

The chain recombines TRBV28 with TRBJ2-1; 9 bases agree with TRBD1. Germline V gives CDR1 MDHEN, CDR2 SYDVKM. This CDR3 has 17 amino acids. The V and J ends lost 5 bases and 4 bases, in that order; junction bases with no gene match: 12. The DNA for the CDR3 is TGTGCCAGCAGTGTAAGTTCCGGGACAGGGTTTTACAATGAGCAGTTCTTC. Amino acid sequence: CASSVSSGTGFYNEQFF.

The chain is built from TRBV19 and TRBJ1-2; 9 bases align to TRBD1. V lost 5 bases, J lost 2 bases, and 12 bases stayed unmatched. The germline gives CDR1 LNHDA, CDR2 SQIVND (reference sequence). This CDR3 has 17 amino acids. The CDR3 is CASSPWDRELLNYGYTF. For the CDR3, the DNA is TGTGCCAGTAGTCCGTGGGACAGGGAACTACTAAACTATGGCTACACCTTC.

The chain recombines TRBV19 with TRBJ2-5; TRBD2 matches at 12 bases. CDR3 size: 17 residues. Looked up from germline, CDR1 is LNHDA and CDR2 is SQIVND (reference sequence). Trimming cost V 6 bases and J 5 bases; bases outside gene matches: 13. CDR3 DNA sequence: TGTGCCAGTAGCCGTAGAAGGACTAGCGGGATGTTGGAGACCCAGTACTTC. Translating it yields CASSRRRTSGMLETQYF.

This CDR3 reads CASSLGYPVPFAGYEQYF. In DNA form, the CDR3 reads TGTGCCAGCAGCTTAGGTTATCCAGTACCTTTCGCAGGCTACGAGCAGTACTTC. The chain joins TRBV7-2 to TRBJ2-7, with no clear D. Germline V gene data show CDR1 as SGHTA and CDR2 as FQGNSA. The length of the CDR3 is 18 residues. Trimming left V 1 base short and J 3 bases short, with 22 bases between.

Only one count was recorded for this clone. This chain joins TRBV11-2 and TRBJ1-4; 7 positions match TRBD1. Germline loops: CDR1 SGHAT, CDR2 FQNNGV. The length of the CDR3 is 15 residues. Unmatched junction bases numbered 10, after V lost 4 bases and J lost 8 bases. The CDR3 protein is CASSYITGVEEKLFF. The CDR3 region has the DNA TGTGCCAGCAGCTACATTACAGGGGTTGAAGAAAAACTGTTTTTT.

V gene TRBV19 combines with J gene TRBJ1-1; 7 bases align to TRBD1. The CDR3 is 15 residues long. Germline CDR1 and CDR2: LNHDA and SQIVND (reference sequence). Losses at the gene ends were 4 bases for V and 5 bases for J; bases not matched to a gene: 10. CDR3 DNA: TGTGCCAGTAGTACATACAGGGGAATGGGGACTGAAGCTTTCTTT. This encodes CASSTYRGMGTEAFF. The full variable domain, its missing parts supplied by reference TRBV19 and TRBJ1-1, is DGGITQSPKYLFRKEGQNVTLSCEQNLNHDAMYWYRQDPGQGLRLIYYSQIVNDFQKGDIAEGYSVSREKKESFPLTVTSAQKNPTAFYLCASSTYRGMGTEAFFGQGTRLTVV.

This sequence joins TRBV27 and TRBJ2-1; 9 bases are a match to TRBD1. The CDR3 consists of 17 residues. The germline gives CDR1 MNHEY, CDR2 SMNVEV (reference sequence). V shed 3 bases and J 2 bases; nucleotides not matched to a gene: 8. The CDR3 nucleotides are TGTGCCAGCAGTTTTTCCGGGACAGGGTTAACCTACAATGAGCAGTTCTTC. This translates into CASSFSGTGLTYNEQFF.

The chain links TRBV28 to TRBJ2-5; 9 positions match TRBD2. The germline gives CDR1 MDHEN, CDR2 SYDVKM. Trimming at V came to 6 bases and at J to 0 bases, leaving 5 bases not matched to a gene. The CDR3 is 15 residues long. In DNA form, the CDR3 reads TGTGCCAGCAGCCAAGTAGCGGGAGACCAAGAGACCCAGTACTTC. Translated, it gives CASSQVAGDQETQYF. Complete variable domain (other parts from reference TRBV28 and TRBJ2-5): DVKVTQSSRYLVKRTGEKVFLECVQDMDHENMFWYRQDPGLGLRLIYFSYDVKMKEKGDIPEGYSVSREKKERFSLILESASTNQTSMYLCASSQVAGDQETQYFGPGTRLLVL.

This chain links TRBV7-9 with TRBJ2-7; the D gene is possibly TRBD1 (6 bases). Germline CDR1 and CDR2: SEHNR and FQNEAQ (reference sequence). There are 14 residues in the CDR3. V lost 1 base to trimming and J lost 3 bases, with 10 bases between them. This chain's CDR3 is CASSLVGGDYEQYF. CDR3 DNA: TGTGCCAGCAGCTTAGTAGGGGGAGACTACGAGCAGTACTTC.

The chain links TRBV19 to TRBJ1-4, with D tentatively TRBD1 (5 bases). The germline gives CDR1 LNHDA, CDR2 SQIVND (reference sequence). This CDR3 contains 18 residues. The ends were cut back, 3 bases at V and 8 bases at J, with 25 bases in the middle. As DNA, the CDR3 is TGTGCCAGTAGTATTCTCCGCCAAGCTTCGGGACTTAAAGAAAAACTGTTTTTT. Translating it yields CASSILRQASGLKEKLFF. Looking up the rest from reference TRBV19 and TRBJ1-4 gives the full variable domain: DGGITQSPKYLFRKEGQNVTLSCEQNLNHDAMYWYRQDPGQGLRLIYYSQIVNDFQKGDIAEGYSVSREKKESFPLTVTSAQKNPTAFYLCASSILRQASGLKEKLFFGSGTQLSVL.

The chain uses TRBV7-9 and TRBJ2-5, with D tentatively TRBD1 (6 bases). Looked up from germline, CDR1 is SEHNR and CDR2 is FQNEAQ (reference sequence). The germline V and J ends were trimmed by 5 bases and 5 bases, with 9 bases remaining between them. The CDR3 consists of 12 residues. In DNA form, the CDR3 reads TGTGCCAGCAGCCGGGACACGGAGACCCAGTACTTC. Translating it yields CASSRDTETQYF.

This clone appeared once. This chain joins TRBV5-4 and TRBJ2-7; no clear D gene. The CDR3 runs 14 residues. Germline V gives CDR1 SGHNT, CDR2 YYREEE (reference sequence). Between the trimmed V and J ends, which lost 1 base and 2 bases, there was a span of 10 bases. The CDR3 here is CASSLTLGTYEQYF. The CDR3, as DNA: TGTGCCAGCAGCTTGACCCTCGGTACCTACGAGCAGTACTTC.

DNA of the CDR3: TGTGCCAGCAGCTCCTCCGGGACAGGGAACTACGAGCAGTACTTC. This gives the protein CASSSSGTGNYEQYF. This sequence joins TRBV7-3 and TRBJ2-7; 9 nucleotides match TRBD1. The CDR3 length is 15 residues. V trimming: 4 bases; J trimming: 3 bases; junction bases outside the gene matches: 7. Germline lookup yields CDR1 SGHTA and CDR2 FQGTGA.

The gene calls are TRBV20-1 and TRBJ2-1; D is uncertain. V gave up 0 bases and J gave up 10 bases, with 7 bases separating them. CDR1 and CDR2 (germline): DFQATT, SNEGSKA (reference sequence). CDR3 size: 11 residues. CDR3 in DNA: TGCAGTGCTAGAGATTTCCCAGAGCAGTTCTTC. This codes for CSARDFPEQFF.

This clone was counted a few times. This chain uses TRBV7-2 with TRBJ2-5, with 11 positions matching TRBD2. The CDR3 covers 15 residues. V shed 7 bases and J 3 bases; nucleotides not matched to a gene: 7. Germline V lookup: CDR1 SGHTA, CDR2 FQGNSA. CDR3 region: CASNLSGGAEETQYF. The CDR3 DNA reads as TGTGCCAGCAACCTTAGCGGGGGGGCCGAAGAGACCCAGTACTTC. Drawing the rest from reference TRBV7-2 and TRBJ2-5, the complete variable domain is GAGVSQSPSNKVTEKGKDVELRCDPISGHTALYWYRQSLGQGLEFLIYFQGNSAPDKSGLPSDRFSAERTGGSVSTLTIQRTQQEDSAVYLCASNLSGGAEETQYFGPGTRLLVL.

This clone was counted once. The chain uses TRBV19 and TRBJ1-2, with D possibly matching TRBD1 (6 bases). Between the trimmed V and J ends, which lost 5 bases and 4 bases, there was a span of 23 bases. The CDR3 covers 17 residues. Germline V gives CDR1 LNHDA, CDR2 SQIVND (reference sequence). CDR3 amino acids: CASSVTGWGSTLYGYTF. The CDR3 DNA is TGTGCCAGTAGTGTGACAGGATGGGGATCAACGCTCTATGGCTACACCTTC.

The chain joins TRBV6-1 to TRBJ2-1; TRBD2 matches 8 bases. CDR3 length: 19 residues. V shed 2 bases and J 0 bases; nucleotides not matched to a gene: 12. Germline lookup yields CDR1 MNHNS and CDR2 SASEGT. CDR3 sequence: CASSEYSGRGDLSYNEQFF. The CDR3 nucleotides are TGTGCCAGCAGTGAATACTCAGGGCGGGGGGACCTCTCCTACAATGAGCAGTTCTTC.

Here the CDR3 DNA reads TGTGCCAGCAGTTTAGGACAGGGACTCTCAGATACGCAGTATTTT. This sequence encodes CASSLGQGLSDTQYF. The V gene is TRBV28, the J gene TRBJ2-3; 8 positions match TRBD1. Germline V gene data show CDR1 as MDHEN and CDR2 as SYDVKM. The CDR3 consists of 15 residues. Trimming removed 2 bases from V and 4 bases from J; junction bases left unmatched: 5.

The rearrangement joins TRBV18 to TRBJ2-1; 7 positions match TRBD2. Trimming removed 3 bases from V and 7 bases from J; junction bases left unmatched: 0. This CDR3 comprises 12 residues. Looked up from germline, CDR1 is KGHSH and CDR2 is LQKENI. This chain's CDR3 is CASSPGRNEQFF. DNA for the CDR3: TGTGCCAGCTCACCCGGGAGGAATGAGCAGTTCTTC.

V is TRBV19 and J is TRBJ2-2; 8 bases fit TRBD2. CDR1 and CDR2 (germline): LNHDA, SQIVND (reference sequence). The V segment lost 4 bases and the J segment 5 bases; nucleotides outside the gene matches: 9. The CDR3 covers 16 residues. The CDR3 is CASSTGRVEVTGELFF. The DNA of the CDR3 is TGTGCCAGTAGTACCGGGAGGGTAGAGGTTACCGGGGAGCTGTTTTTT.

The V gene is TRBV27, the J gene TRBJ2-1; 7 bases line up with TRBD2. Germline V gives CDR1 MNHEY, CDR2 SMNVEV (reference sequence). With 4 bases clipped from V and 12 bases from J, the junction kept 9 bases outside the gene matches. This CDR3 region has 13 residues. The DNA of the CDR3 is TGTGCCAGCAGTTCGCGACTAGCAGTTGGGCAGTTCTTC. Translating gives CASSSRLAVGQFF.

The chain has TRBV7-3 and TRBJ1-2; TRBD1 is a possible D gene (6 bases). The V gene lost 5 bases and the J gene lost 4 bases, with 11 bases spanning the gap. The CDR3 contains 13 residues. In germline, CDR1 is SGHTA, CDR2 FQGTGA. CDR3 sequence reads: CASSITGTYGYTF. The CDR3 region has the DNA TGTGCCAGCAGCATTACAGGGACCTATGGCTACACCTTC.

This chain uses TRBV6-1 with TRBJ2-1; D not certain. CDR3 length equals 14 residues. The V end lost 9 bases, the J end lost 0 bases, and 12 bases lay between the germline ends. The germline V gene encodes CDR1 MNHNS and CDR2 SASEGT. The CDR3 bases are TGTGCCAGTAATGCTAGGAGCTCCTACAATGAGCAGTTCTTC. It translates to CASNARSSYNEQFF.

This sequence joins TRBV7-6 and TRBJ2-3; D may be TRBD2 (5 bases). The V end was cut by 2 bases, the J end by 6 bases, with 6 bases between. The CDR3 is made up of 12 amino acids. Germline loops: CDR1 SGHVS, CDR2 FNYEAQ. CDR3 residues: CASSLWRDTQYF. The DNA for the CDR3 is TGTGCCAGCAGCTTATGGAGGGATACGCAGTATTTT.